These 10 T cell receptor beta chains were sequenced from one sample in a study of T cell responses to AZD1222 COVID-19 vaccine. Assay: immunoSEQ multiplex PCR; the TCRdb copy retains only in-frame clones and omits some. This sample has about 78,000 clones, with 90% found just once. The sequencing here drew on peripheral blood, taken 28 days after the second AZD1222 dose. These receptors came from an adult who received the AZD1222 COVID-19 vaccine.

In this sample, this clone turned up once. The V and J genes are TRBV11-3 and TRBJ1-1; D gene ambiguous. Germline loops: CDR1 SGHNT, CDR2 YENEEA. The CDR3 is 12 residues long. V lost 1 base and J 7 bases, leaving 7 bases between the germline ends. CDR3 bases: TGTGCCAGCAGCTTAGGGCGGAATGAAGCTTTCTTT. Translating gives CASSLGRNEAFF. The full variable domain, rest sourced from reference TRBV11-3 and TRBJ1-1, is EAGVVQSPRYKIIEKKQPVAFWCNPISGHNTLYWYLQNLGQGPELLIRYENEEAVDDSQLPKDRFSAERLKGVDSTLKIQPAELGDSAVYLCASSLGRNEAFFGQGTRLTVV.

V usage is TRBV11-1 and J usage is TRBJ2-1; perhaps TRBD2 as D (6 bases). The germline V gene has CDR1 SGHAT and CDR2 FQDESV (reference sequence). Trimming removed 4 bases at V and 0 bases at J, with 13 bases between. The CDR3 is 16 amino acids. CDR3 bases: TGTGCCAGCAGCTCCCCCCGGGGGAGCTCCTACAATGAGCAGTTCTTC. Amino acids: CASSSPRGSSYNEQFF. Full variable domain (remainder filled in from reference TRBV11-1 and TRBJ2-1): EAEVAQSPRYKITEKSQAVAFWCDPISGHATLYWYRQILGQGPELLVQFQDESVVDDSQLPKDRFSAERLKGVDSTLKIQPAELGDSAMYLCASSSPRGSSYNEQFFGPGTRLTVL.

The V and J genes are TRBV19 and TRBJ1-4; 7 bases agree with TRBD1. CDR1 is LNHDA and CDR2 is SQIVND in the germline V gene (reference sequence). The CDR3 loop spans 15 amino acids. With V trimmed by 5 bases and J by 3 bases, 6 bases remained unmatched. DNA for the CDR3: TGTGCCAGTAGTCGTGACAGGGCGGCTAATGAAAAACTGTTTTTT. This sequence encodes CASSRDRAANEKLFF.

As DNA, the CDR3 is TGTGCCAGCAGCAAAGAACTCGGACAGGGAGGGACCATTCAGTACTTC. Translated, it gives CASSKELGQGGTIQYF. The chain links TRBV21-1 to TRBJ2-4; TRBD1 is the table's D call, not checked against the DNA. TRBV21-1 is a recognized pseudogene. The CDR3 totals 16 residues.

The V gene is TRBV12-5, the J gene TRBJ1-5; no firm D call. From germline, CDR1 is LGHNT and CDR2 FRNRAP. There are 13 residues in the CDR3. V dropped 3 bases and J dropped 5 bases, with 8 bases sitting between them. This chain's CDR3 is CASGLRSDQPQHF. The CDR3 coding sequence is TGTGCTAGTGGTTTAAGGTCGGATCAGCCCCAGCATTTT.

V gene TRBV25-1 combines with J gene TRBJ1-5, with 9 bases aligning to TRBD1. The V segment lost 3 bases and the J segment 9 bases; nucleotides outside the gene matches: 12. Germline V CDR1 and CDR2: MGHDK, SYGVNS. The CDR3 consists of 16 residues. The CDR3: CASSDARTGASGPQHF. In DNA form, the CDR3 reads TGTGCCAGCAGTGATGCCCGGACAGGGGCTTCAGGGCCCCAGCATTTT.

This chain connects TRBV6-6 to TRBJ2-5; D is ambiguous. Germline values: CDR1 MNHNY, CDR2 SVGAGI (reference sequence). Trimming took 8 bases from V and 0 from J, leaving 10 bases between them. CDR3 length equals 13 residues. DNA for the CDR3: TGTGCCAGCGGGAAGGACGACCAAGAGACCCAGTACTTC. Residues: CASGKDDQETQYF.

This clone was detected a few times. The CDR3, as DNA: TGTGCCAGCAGTGAAGCTGGCGGTCCCGGCGGCAATCAGCCCCAGCATTTT. This sequence encodes CASSEAGGPGGNQPQHF. The chain joins TRBV6-1 to TRBJ1-5; D not certain. The CDR3 length is 17 residues. CDR1 and CDR2 (germline): MNHNS, SASEGT. The V end was cut by 0 bases, the J end by 2 bases, with 14 bases between.

This chain links TRBV19 with TRBJ1-5; D gene unclear. The CDR3 consists of 14 residues. The V end lost 5 bases, the J end lost 1 base, and 9 bases lay between the germline ends. Per the germline V gene, CDR1 is LNHDA and CDR2 is SQIVND (reference sequence). The CDR3 nucleotides are TGTGCCAGTAGTGTCTACATGAGCAATCAGCCCCAGCATTTT. Amino acid sequence: CASSVYMSNQPQHF. Variable domain in full (rest from reference TRBV19 and TRBJ1-5): DGGITQSPKYLFRKEGQNVTLSCEQNLNHDAMYWYRQDPGQGLRLIYYSQIVNDFQKGDIAEGYSVSREKKESFPLTVTSAQKNPTAFYLCASSVYMSNQPQHFGDGTRLSIL.

The chain links TRBV7-6 to TRBJ2-1, with a weak D call TRBD1 (6 bases). V was trimmed by 1 base and J by 8 bases, leaving 15 bases between them. Germline CDR1 SGHVS, CDR2 FNYEAQ. The CDR3 sequence is 15 residues long. The CDR3 protein is CASSLVGARVYEQFF. CDR3 DNA sequence: TGTGCCAGCAGCTTAGTGGGGGCGCGAGTTTATGAGCAGTTCTTC.